This is a list of T cell receptor beta chains from one sample in a study of blood T cells in healthy people across ages. A single record per CDR3 protein comes from TCRdb applying MiXCR to the 5' RACE reads. The table lists roughly 2 million distinct CDR3 sequences, about 50% of them singletons. Sequencing used blood. The origin of the receptors is a woman aged 40 to 50 in good health. Both conserved end residues are trimmed from each CDR3.

J gene	V gene	CDR3 protein
TRBJ2-3	TRBV4-3	ASSRGQGRPGVDTQY
TRBJ2-5	TRBV10-3	AISARLQETQY
TRBJ2-3	TRBV6-1	ASRGPGADTQY
TRBJ2-1	TRBV4-2	ASSQEGGRGVNEQF
TRBJ2-7	TRBV4-2	ASSQDLSGGAHEQY
TRBJ1-5	TRBV3-1	ASSQAEGAYSNQPQH
TRBJ2-1	TRBV3-1	ASSPQGAFYNEQF
TRBJ2-1	TRBV7-2	ASSSQVQIYNEQF
TRBJ1-5	TRBV27	ASSFKWGGNQPQH
TRBJ1-4	TRBV4-2	ASSQAGQGSEKLF
TRBJ2-3	TRBV12-3/TRBV12-4	AISSGDRDTQY
TRBJ2-3	TRBV4-2	ASSQVHRGTDTQY
TRBJ2-3	TRBV27	ASTVRGLAGTDTQY
TRBJ2-7	TRBV28	ASTQTGLTYEQY
TRBJ2-7	TRBV4-3	ASSRGQGPTYEQY
TRBJ2-7	TRBV3-1	ASSQGMGLPYEQY
TRBJ2-1	TRBV5-1	ASSLDLRRTDEQF
TRBJ2-5	TRBV20-1	SARGLRERGKQETQY
TRBJ1-6	TRBV28	ASRSGTANSPLH
TRBJ2-7	TRBV28	ASSALAGPTYEQY
TRBJ2-7	TRBV20-1	SARSRTGTVLYEQY
TRBJ1-2	TRBV29-1	SSRRRVPGGGYT
TRBJ2-1	TRBV12-3/TRBV12-4	ASSGYPRGNEQF
TRBJ2-1	TRBV7-2	ASSLVGGACNEQF
NA	TRBV20-1	SATDRGQGTQF
TRBJ2-3	TRBV18	ASSPPDRGYGDTQY
TRBJ2-5	TRBV6-2/TRBV6-3	ASSFGGGWQETQY
TRBJ1-4	TRBV4-3	ASSQEDMAGEKLF
TRBJ2-7	TRBV4-1	ASSQDLGTAYEQY
TRBJ2-3	TRBV24-1	ATSSRHVGGQDTQY
TRBJ1-6	TRBV11-2	ASRGQGAANSPLH
TRBJ2-3	TRBV15	ATIGDLSTDTQY
NA	TRBV29-1	SVGYSSYNEQY
TRBJ1-2	TRBV5-5	ASSLLATGSYGYT
TRBJ2-3	TRBV9	ASTSEGTQY
TRBJ1-5	TRBV6-1	ASSAGHNQPQH
TRBJ1-5	TRBV10-2	ASMGGTGGFYGNQPQH
TRBJ2-5	TRBV29-1	SVAGLEETQY
TRBJ1-2	TRBV9	ASSLGQGEDGHT
TRBJ2-7	TRBV6-5	ASSTWTVYEQY
NA	TRBV20-1	SAHSGDEQY
TRBJ2-5	TRBV3-1	ASSPRQFEETQY
TRBJ2-3	TRBV6-2/TRBV6-3	ASNIAGTTFTDTQY
TRBJ2-5	TRBV4-1	ASRLSSGGAGEQY
TRBJ2-7	TRBV10-3	AISEYGDRGYEQY
TRBJ1-1	TRBV4-2	ASSQDSGTEAF
TRBJ2-5	TRBV7-9	ASSLEGTLGTQY
TRBJ2-3	TRBV11-2	ASSLFQVVDTQY
TRBJ1-6	TRBV3-1	ASSQVSGGEGPLH